What follows are 26 T cell receptor beta chains derived from one specimen sequenced in a study of somatic mutations in T cells in chronic GVHD. Sequenced by immunoSEQ multiplex PCR; TCRdb stores in-frame clones only, minus some. The data show 12,000 to 15,000 clones, around four fifths seen once. Input material: Vbeta20-negative CD4+ T cells from blood. The receptors originated from a male patient between 45 and 60 years old with chronic graft-versus-host disease. Some of the T cells may derive from the graft donor.

This chain connects TRBV19 to TRBJ2-5; a possible D gene is TRBD1 (5 bases). With 1 base removed from V and 4 bases from J, the gap between germline ends came to 10 bases. This CDR3 has 14 residues. The germline CDR1 and CDR2 sequences are LNHDA and SQIVND (reference sequence). As DNA, the CDR3 is TGTGCCAGTAGTATAGGGTGGACACGAGAGACCCAGTACTTC. As protein: CASSIGWTRETQYF. The variable domain in full, completed from reference TRBV19 and TRBJ2-5, reads DGGITQSPKYLFRKEGQNVTLSCEQNLNHDAMYWYRQDPGQGLRLIYYSQIVNDFQKGDIAEGYSVSREKKESFPLTVTSAQKNPTAFYLCASSIGWTRETQYFGPGTRLLVL.

V and J are TRBV18 and TRBJ1-1; 7 bases line up with TRBD1. The CDR3 is 15 amino acids. V gave up 2 bases and J gave up 0 bases; unmatched junction bases: 3. CDR1 and CDR2 (germline): KGHSH, LQKENI. The CDR3 nucleotides are TGTGCCAGCTCACCATATGGACAGGTGAACACTGAAGCTTTCTTT. This sequence encodes CASSPYGQVNTEAFF.

The V call is TRBV19, the J call TRBJ2-7; 7 nucleotides align to TRBD2. The V and J ends lost 3 bases and 4 bases, in that order; junction bases with no gene match: 9. Germline V gives CDR1 LNHDA, CDR2 SQIVND (reference sequence). The CDR3 spans 15 residues. Written as DNA, the CDR3 is TGTGCCAGTAGTATTGGGGCCTCCGGGAGGTACGAGCAGTACTTC. Translated, it gives CASSIGASGRYEQYF.

The gene calls are TRBV7-2 and TRBJ2-1; 11 bases align to TRBD1. Per germline, CDR1 SGHTA and CDR2 FQGNSA. This CDR3 comprises 16 residues. The ends lost 1 base at V and 3 bases at J; junction bases unmatched: 2. The CDR3 is CASSLEGTGGYNEQFF. CDR3 nucleotide sequence: TGTGCCAGCAGCTTAGAGGGGACAGGGGGCTACAATGAGCAGTTCTTC. Complete variable domain (other parts from reference TRBV7-2 and TRBJ2-1): GAGVSQSPSNKVTEKGKDVELRCDPISGHTALYWYRQSLGQGLEFLIYFQGNSAPDKSGLPSDRFSAERTGGSVSTLTIQRTQQEDSAVYLCASSLEGTGGYNEQFFGPGTRLTVL.

The rearrangement links TRBV2 to TRBJ1-1, with D maybe TRBD1 (6 bases). There are 14 residues in the CDR3. Trimming took off 8 bases at V and 0 bases at J, with 13 bases between the two ends. CDR1 and CDR2 (germline): SNHLY, FYNNEI. The CDR3, as DNA: TGTGCCAGCTACTTACAGGGCATGAACACTGAAGCTTTCTTT. Protein sequence: CASYLQGMNTEAFF.

The rearrangement joins TRBV29-1 to TRBJ1-1; D may be TRBD1 (5 bases). CDR3 length: 13 amino acids. The V end lost 4 bases, the J end lost 4 bases, and 13 bases lay between the germline ends. Germline V gene lookup returns CDR1 SQVTM and CDR2 ANQGSEA. CDR3: CSVGRGFGTEAFF. The CDR3 DNA follows: TGCAGCGTTGGGAGGGGTTTCGGCACTGAAGCTTTCTTT.

The rearrangement uses TRBV29-1 and TRBJ2-3; 10 positions match TRBD1. CDR3 size: 13 residues. Germline loops: CDR1 SQVTM, CDR2 ANQGSEA. With 7 bases clipped from V and 2 bases from J, the junction kept 3 bases outside the gene matches. Here the CDR3 reads CSAGTGVTDTQYF. In DNA form, the CDR3 reads TGCAGCGCCGGGACAGGGGTCACAGATACGCAGTATTTT.

V usage is TRBV6-4 and J usage is TRBJ1-1, with D unclear. Trimming removed 0 bases at V and 7 bases at J, with 9 bases between. Per the germline V gene, CDR1 is MRHNA and CDR2 is SNTAGT. The CDR3 runs to 13 residues. In DNA, the CDR3 is TGTGCCAGCAGTGACTCCCGGGTAGGTGAAGCTTTCTTT. The encoded protein is CASSDSRVGEAFF.

V and J are TRBV7-2 and TRBJ2-5, with 12 bases matching TRBD2. The CDR3 spans 16 residues. V lost 3 bases and J lost 2; bases outside the gene matches: 4. Looked up from germline, CDR1 is SGHTA and CDR2 is FQGNSA. CDR3 DNA: TGTGCCAGCAGCTTCCCGACTAGCGGGGGACAAGAGACCCAGTACTTC. Translated: CASSFPTSGGQETQYF.

V is TRBV5-6 and J is TRBJ1-3; no firm D call. The germline gives CDR1 SGHDT, CDR2 YYEEEE. The CDR3 is 16 residues long. V was pared by 4 bases and J by 0 bases, with 14 bases between. CDR3 DNA sequence: TGTGCCAGCAGCCTAACCGGGTCGAGCTCTGGAAACACCATATATTTT. Its protein product is CASSLTGSSSGNTIYF.

The rearrangement uses TRBV28 and TRBJ1-1; D ambiguous. V shed 10 bases and J shed 2 bases, with 5 bases lying between them. The germline V gene encodes CDR1 MDHEN and CDR2 SYDVKM. There are 10 residues in the CDR3. The CDR3 is CATVNTEAFF. CDR3 DNA sequence: TGTGCCACAGTTAACACTGAAGCTTTCTTT.

This chain joins TRBV10-3 and TRBJ1-2; 7 nucleotides agree with TRBD1. V was pared by 9 bases and J by 4 bases, with 8 bases of the junction left unmatched. The germline V gene encodes CDR1 ENHRY and CDR2 SYGVKD. This CDR3 contains 13 residues. CDR3: CAISRDSLYGYTF. CDR3 DNA sequence: TGTGCCATATCAAGGGACAGCCTCTATGGCTACACCTTC.

The J gene is TRBJ2-3, the V gene TRBV7-2, with TRBD1 matching 8 bases. This CDR3 has 15 amino acids. Trimming took 7 bases from V and 2 from J; bases not matched to a gene: 8. CDR1 is SGHTA and CDR2 is FQGNSA in the germline V gene. The CDR3, as DNA: TGTGCCAGCACATCGACAGGGGCATACACAGATACGCAGTATTTT. Protein product: CASTSTGAYTDTQYF. The whole variable domain, filled in from reference TRBV7-2 and TRBJ2-3, reads GAGVSQSPSNKVTEKGKDVELRCDPISGHTALYWYRQSLGQGLEFLIYFQGNSAPDKSGLPSDRFSAERTGGSVSTLTIQRTQQEDSAVYLCASTSTGAYTDTQYFGPGTRLTVL.

This clone has a handful of counts. The chain uses TRBV14 and TRBJ2-7; no clear D. Germline values: CDR1 SGHDN, CDR2 FVKESK. The CDR3 is made up of 15 amino acids. V dropped 2 bases and J dropped 2 bases, with 13 bases sitting between them. The CDR3 here is CASSQYAVVTYEQYF. As DNA, the CDR3 is TGTGCCAGCAGCCAATATGCGGTAGTAACCTACGAGCAGTACTTC.

The chain combines TRBV6-5 with TRBJ1-1, with 9 bases aligning to TRBD1. The CDR3 has 15 amino acids. Per the germline V gene, CDR1 is MNHEY and CDR2 is SVGAGI. V was clipped by 5 bases and J by 3 bases; unmatched bases: 7. CDR3: CASSRQGGLDTEAFF. CDR3 bases: TGTGCCAGCAGTCGACAGGGGGGTTTAGACACTGAAGCTTTCTTT.

V usage is TRBV27 and J usage is TRBJ2-7; 8 nucleotides agree with TRBD1. J gave up 1 base and V 3 bases, and 5 bases lay outside the gene matches. The germline V gene encodes CDR1 MNHEY and CDR2 SMNVEV (reference sequence). CDR3 length equals 15 residues. The CDR3 DNA sequence: TGTGCCAGCAGTTTGAGGACAGGGAGTTCCTACGAGCAGTACTTC. It yields the protein CASSLRTGSSYEQYF.

The chain is built from TRBV7-9 and TRBJ2-3; the D is unclear. The CDR3 extends over 10 amino acids. V gave up 4 bases and J gave up 7 bases, with 3 bases separating them. Germline V CDR1 and CDR2: SEHNR, FQNEAQ (reference sequence). CDR3 coding DNA: TGTGCCAGCAGCTCGTATACGCAGTATTTT. This gives the protein CASSSYTQYF.

The chain recombines TRBV2 with TRBJ2-1; 10 bases line up with TRBD2. The CDR3 length is 13 residues. Germline lookup yields CDR1 SNHLY and CDR2 FYNNEI. V shed 6 bases, J shed 8 bases, and the junction held 4 bases outside the gene matches. CDR3 nucleotides: TGTGCCAGCAGGCTAGCGGGGGACCATGAGCAGTTCTTC. This codes for CASRLAGDHEQFF.

This clone was recorded a few times. The rearrangement uses TRBV28 and TRBJ1-1, with D tentatively TRBD1 (5 bases). In germline, CDR1 is MDHEN, CDR2 SYDVKM. Trimming removed 1 base from V and 4 bases from J, with 13 bases in between. The CDR3 covers 15 residues. The DNA for the CDR3 is TGTGCCAGCAGTTTATATGGGGCCGGGGGCACTGAAGCTTTCTTT. Translation: CASSLYGAGGTEAFF.

This clone was seen a few times. This chain connects TRBV13 to TRBJ1-2; TRBD1 matches at 8 bases. CDR1 and CDR2 from the germline V gene are PRHDT and FYEKMQ (reference sequence). This CDR3 has 12 residues. After removal of 5 bases from V and 8 bases from J, the junction contained 4 bases not matched to a gene. The CDR3 DNA reads as TGTGCCAGCAGCCTCGGACAGGGCGGCTACACCTTC. This translates into CASSLGQGGYTF.

This clone was picked up a small number of times. J is TRBJ1-4 and V is TRBV4-1; D remains unclear. This CDR3 has 17 amino acids. Germline V gives CDR1 MGHRA, CDR2 YSYEKL. V was cut by 0 bases and J by 7 bases, with 18 bases left in between. The CDR3, as DNA: TGCGCCAGCAGCCAAGAGGGGAGGCTGACGGATGGTGAAAAACTGTTTTTT. As protein: CASSQEGRLTDGEKLFF.

This clone was seen once. The chain employs TRBV19 and TRBJ1-5; 8 nucleotides align to TRBD1. The V and J ends lost 3 bases and 4 bases, in that order; junction bases with no gene match: 8. Germline V lookup: CDR1 LNHDA, CDR2 SQIVND (reference sequence). This CDR3 is built from 16 residues. The CDR3, as DNA: TGTGCCAGTAGTATGAGGGGGACAGGTACAAATCAGCCCCAGCATTTT. This codes for CASSMRGTGTNQPQHF.

This clone was counted once. V and J are TRBV11-2 and TRBJ2-3; 7 bases fit TRBD1. The CDR3 covers 17 residues. Germline V gives CDR1 SGHAT, CDR2 FQNNGV. Unmatched junction bases numbered 10, after V lost 4 bases and J lost 0 bases. DNA of the CDR3: TGTGCCAGCAGCTCCCTAACCGGGACAGTCAGCACAGATACGCAGTATTTT. It is translated as CASSSLTGTVSTDTQYF.

This chain uses TRBV2 with TRBJ2-2; tentative D call: TRBD1 (5 bases). V was pared by 7 bases and J by 4 bases, with 10 bases between. This CDR3 has 13 residues. Germline values: CDR1 SNHLY, CDR2 FYNNEI. The CDR3 nucleotides read TGTGCCAGCACGCCAGGGATCACCGGGGAGCTGTTTTTT. It is translated as CASTPGITGELFF.

The chain is built from TRBV18 and TRBJ1-5; TRBD1 agrees at 9 bases. In germline, CDR1 is KGHSH, CDR2 LQKENI. V lost 3 bases and J lost 2; bases outside the gene matches: 5. The CDR3 runs 16 residues. CDR3 sequence (DNA): TGTGCCAGCTCACCTCAACAGGGGGCTGGCAATCAGCCCCAGCATTTT. Protein sequence: CASSPQQGAGNQPQHF.

The chain couples TRBV27 to TRBJ2-1; 7 positions match TRBD1. V gave up 4 bases and J gave up 6 bases; unmatched junction bases: 12. CDR3 size: 16 residues. The germline gives CDR1 MNHEY, CDR2 SMNVEV (reference sequence). DNA for the CDR3: TGTGCCAGCAGTTCCGCAGATATGACAGGGACCAATGAGCAGTTCTTC. Encoded protein: CASSSADMTGTNEQFF.